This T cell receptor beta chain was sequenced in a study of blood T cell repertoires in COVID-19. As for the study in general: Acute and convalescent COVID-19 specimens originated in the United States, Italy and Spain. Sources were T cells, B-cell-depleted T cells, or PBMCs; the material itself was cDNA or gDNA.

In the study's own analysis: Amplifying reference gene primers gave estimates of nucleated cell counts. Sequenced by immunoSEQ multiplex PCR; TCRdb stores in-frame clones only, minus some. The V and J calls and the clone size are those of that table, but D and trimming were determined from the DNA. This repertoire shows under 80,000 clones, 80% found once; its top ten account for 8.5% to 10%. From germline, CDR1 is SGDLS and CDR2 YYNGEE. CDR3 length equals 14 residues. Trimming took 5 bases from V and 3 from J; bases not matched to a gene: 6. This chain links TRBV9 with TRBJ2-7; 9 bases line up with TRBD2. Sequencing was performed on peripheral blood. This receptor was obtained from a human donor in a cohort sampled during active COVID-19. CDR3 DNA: TGTGCCAGCAGTCCGGGGACTAGCATCTACGAGCAGTACTTC. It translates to CASSPGTSIYEQYF.